The clone carrying this T cell receptor beta chain has just one count. Its antigen is undetermined. The data stem from a study of cytomegalovirus exposure and HLA in healthy donors. General study results and limits: Later analysis placed DRB1 highest and HLA-C lowest in TCR association rates, which differed by HLA locus. Among the sequence variants, a highly shared cluster was likely an artifact of sequencing.

The CDR3 is made up of 12 amino acids. The germline V gene has CDR1 MDHEN and CDR2 SYDVKM. V was pared by 7 bases and J by 5 bases, with 9 bases between. Both 60 Vbeta primers and 13 Jbeta primers went into the PCR. The assay was immunoSEQ multiplex PCR, and TCRdb's table has in-frame clones only and misses some. The table has roughly 92,000 clones, around 81% seen once. This TCR was recovered from a woman in her 70s in good health and CMV-seropositive. The sequenced material came from PBMCs. This sequence joins TRBV28 and TRBJ1-5, with TRBD1 as a possible D gene (5 bases). CDR3 bases: TGTGCCAGCAACCGGGGGGATCAGCCCCAGCATTTT. As protein: CASNRGDQPQHF. The full variable domain, with the rest looked up from reference TRBV28 and TRBJ1-5, is DVKVTQSSRYLVKRTGEKVFLECVQDMDHENMFWYRQDPGLGLRLIYFSYDVKMKEKGDIPEGYSVSREKKERFSLILESASTNQTSMYLCASNRGDQPQHFGDGTRLSIL.